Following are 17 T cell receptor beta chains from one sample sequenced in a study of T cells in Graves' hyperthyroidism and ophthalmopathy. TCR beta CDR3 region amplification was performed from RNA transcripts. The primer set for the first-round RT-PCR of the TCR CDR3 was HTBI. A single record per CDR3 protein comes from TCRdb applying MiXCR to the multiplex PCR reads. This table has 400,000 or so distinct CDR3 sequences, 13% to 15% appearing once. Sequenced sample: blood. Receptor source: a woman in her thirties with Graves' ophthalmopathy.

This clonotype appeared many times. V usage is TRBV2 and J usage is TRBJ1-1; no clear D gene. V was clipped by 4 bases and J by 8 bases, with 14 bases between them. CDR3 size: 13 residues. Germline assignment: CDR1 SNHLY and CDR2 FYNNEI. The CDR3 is CASSANMVGEAFF. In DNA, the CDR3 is TGTGCCAGCAGTGCGAATATGGTAGGGGAAGCTTTCTTT.

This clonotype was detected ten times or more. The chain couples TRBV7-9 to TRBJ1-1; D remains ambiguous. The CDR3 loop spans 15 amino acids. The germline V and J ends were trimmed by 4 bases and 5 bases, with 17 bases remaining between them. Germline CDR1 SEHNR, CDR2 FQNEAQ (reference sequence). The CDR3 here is CASSSPVSGRTEAFF. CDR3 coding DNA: TGTGCCAGCAGCTCCCCTGTTTCCGGTCGGACTGAAGCTTTCTTT.

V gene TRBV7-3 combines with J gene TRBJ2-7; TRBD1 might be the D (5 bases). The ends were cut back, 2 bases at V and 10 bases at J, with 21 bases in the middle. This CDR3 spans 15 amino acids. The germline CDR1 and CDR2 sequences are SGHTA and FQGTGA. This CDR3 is CASSLGSAAEGEQYF. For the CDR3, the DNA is TGTGCCAGCAGCTTAGGGTCTGCGGCGGAAGGGGAACAGTACTTC.

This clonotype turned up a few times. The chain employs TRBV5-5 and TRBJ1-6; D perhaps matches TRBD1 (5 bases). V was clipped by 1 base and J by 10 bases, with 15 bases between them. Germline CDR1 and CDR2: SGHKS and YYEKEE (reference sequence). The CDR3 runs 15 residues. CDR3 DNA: TGTGCCAGCAGCTTGTACGACAGTTGGGAGTCACCCCTCCACTTT. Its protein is CASSLYDSWESPLHF.

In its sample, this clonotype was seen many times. The CDR3: CSAIQGATSTDTQYF. CDR3 coding DNA: TGCAGTGCCATACAGGGAGCCACTAGCACAGATACGCAGTATTTT. The genes are TRBV20-1 and TRBJ2-3, with D perhaps matching TRBD1 (6 bases). The germline V gene has CDR1 DFQATT and CDR2 SNEGSKA (reference sequence). The CDR3 runs to 15 residues. Trimming took off 6 bases at V and 0 bases at J, with 16 bases between the two ends.

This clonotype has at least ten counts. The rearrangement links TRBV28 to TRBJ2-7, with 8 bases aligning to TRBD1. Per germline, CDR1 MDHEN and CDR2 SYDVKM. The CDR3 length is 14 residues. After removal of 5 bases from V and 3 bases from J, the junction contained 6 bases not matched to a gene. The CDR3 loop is CASSDRGFLYEQYF. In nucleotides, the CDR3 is TGTGCCAGCAGTGACAGGGGATTTCTCTACGAGCAGTACTTC. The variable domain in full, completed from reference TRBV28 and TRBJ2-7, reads DVKVTQSSRYLVKRTGEKVFLECVQDMDHENMFWYRQDPGLGLRLIYFSYDVKMKEKGDIPEGYSVSREKKERFSLILESASTNQTSMYLCASSDRGFLYEQYFGPGTRLTVT.

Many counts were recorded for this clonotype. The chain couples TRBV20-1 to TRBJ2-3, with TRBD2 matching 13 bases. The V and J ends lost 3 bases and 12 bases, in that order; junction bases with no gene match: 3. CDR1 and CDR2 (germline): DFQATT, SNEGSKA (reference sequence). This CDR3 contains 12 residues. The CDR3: CSARGTSGDQYF. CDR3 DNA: TGCAGTGCTAGGGGGACTAGCGGGGATCAGTATTTT.

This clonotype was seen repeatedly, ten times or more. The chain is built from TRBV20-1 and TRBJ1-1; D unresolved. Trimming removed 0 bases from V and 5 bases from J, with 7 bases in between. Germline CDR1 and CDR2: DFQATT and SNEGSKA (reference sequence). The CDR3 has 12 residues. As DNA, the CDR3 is TGCAGTGCTAGAGAGTATGGGACTGAAGCTTTCTTT. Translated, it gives CSAREYGTEAFF.

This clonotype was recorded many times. The CDR3 loop is CASSVGQGGPYEQYF. CDR3 coding DNA: TGTGCCAGCAGCGTAGGACAGGGTGGGCCCTACGAGCAGTACTTC. The genes are TRBV9 and TRBJ2-7; the match to TRBD1 covers 7 bases. This CDR3 is 15 amino acids long. Trimming took 0 bases from V and 2 from J; bases not matched to a gene: 5. CDR1 SGDLS and CDR2 YYNGEE come from the germline V gene.

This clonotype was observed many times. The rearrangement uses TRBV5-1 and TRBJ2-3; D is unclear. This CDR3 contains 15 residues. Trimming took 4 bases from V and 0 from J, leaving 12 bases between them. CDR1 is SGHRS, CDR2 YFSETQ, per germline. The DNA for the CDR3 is TGCGCCAGCAGCCCTTGGGCCTCTAGCACAGATACGCAGTATTTT. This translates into CASSPWASSTDTQYF.

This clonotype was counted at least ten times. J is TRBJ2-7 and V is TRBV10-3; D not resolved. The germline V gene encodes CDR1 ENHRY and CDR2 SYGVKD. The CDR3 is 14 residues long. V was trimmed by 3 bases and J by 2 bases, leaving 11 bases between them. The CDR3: CAISDSHVAYEQYF. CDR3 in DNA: TGTGCCATCAGTGATTCACACGTTGCCTACGAGCAGTACTTC.

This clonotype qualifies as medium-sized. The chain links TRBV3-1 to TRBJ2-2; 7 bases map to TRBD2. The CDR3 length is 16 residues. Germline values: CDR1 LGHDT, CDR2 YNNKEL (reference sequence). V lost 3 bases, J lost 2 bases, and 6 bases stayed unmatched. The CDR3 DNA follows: TGTGCCAGCAGCCAGCCCGTAGCGGGTAACACCGGGGAGCTGTTTTTT. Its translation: CASSQPVAGNTGELFF. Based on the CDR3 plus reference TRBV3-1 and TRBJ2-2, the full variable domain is DTAVSQTPKYLVTQMGNDKSIKCEQNLGHDTMYWYKQDSKKFLKIMFSYNNKELIINETVPNRFSPKSPDKAHLNLHINSLELGDSAVYFCASSQPVAGNTGELFFGEGSRLTVL.

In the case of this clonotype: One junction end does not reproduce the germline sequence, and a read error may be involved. CDR3 sequence: CVWSVLGQKNTEAFF. Written as DNA, the CDR3 is TGTGTCTGGAGTGTATTAGGACAGAAAAACACTGAAGCTTTCTTT. The chain has TRBV30 and TRBJ1-1, with D perhaps matching TRBD1 (6 bases). Per germline, CDR1 GTSNPN and CDR2 SVGIG (reference sequence). The CDR3 extends over 15 amino acids.

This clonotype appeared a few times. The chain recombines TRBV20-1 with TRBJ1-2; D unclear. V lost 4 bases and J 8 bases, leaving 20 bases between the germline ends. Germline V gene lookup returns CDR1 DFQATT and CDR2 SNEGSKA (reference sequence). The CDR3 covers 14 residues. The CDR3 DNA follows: TGCAGTGCTAAAAACGACATAGGGAGAGGAGGCTACACCTTC. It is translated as CSAKNDIGRGGYTF.

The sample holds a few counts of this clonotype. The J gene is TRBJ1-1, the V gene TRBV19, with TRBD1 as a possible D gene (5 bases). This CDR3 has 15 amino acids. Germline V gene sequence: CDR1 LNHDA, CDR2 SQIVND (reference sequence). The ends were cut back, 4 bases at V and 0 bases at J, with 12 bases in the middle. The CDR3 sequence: CASSRPGRVNTEAFF. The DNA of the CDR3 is TGTGCCAGTAGTAGGCCCGGCAGGGTGAACACTGAAGCTTTCTTT.

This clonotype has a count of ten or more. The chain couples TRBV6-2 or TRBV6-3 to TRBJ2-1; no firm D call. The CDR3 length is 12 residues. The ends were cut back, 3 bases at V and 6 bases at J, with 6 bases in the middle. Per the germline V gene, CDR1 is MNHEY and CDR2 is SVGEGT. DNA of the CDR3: TGTGCCAGCAGTTATAACAGCAATGAGCAGTTCTTC. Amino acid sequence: CASSYNSNEQFF.

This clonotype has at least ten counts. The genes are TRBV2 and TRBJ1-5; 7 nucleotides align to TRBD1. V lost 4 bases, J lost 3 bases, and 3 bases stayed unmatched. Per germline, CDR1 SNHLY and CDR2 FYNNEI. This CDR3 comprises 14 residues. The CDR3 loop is CASSGGQTNQPQHF. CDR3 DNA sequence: TGTGCCAGCAGTGGGGGACAGACCAATCAGCCCCAGCATTTT.